This T cell receptor (beta chain) was sequenced for a study of beta chain features in type 1 diabetes. Study-level information: Examination spanned fewer than 140,000,000 sorted cells from all samples.

Expressed TCRB transcripts were sequenced because the entire RNA isolate underwent reverse transcription. Assay: immunoSEQ multiplex PCR; the TCRdb copy retains only in-frame clones and omits some. The sample records around 150,000 clones, 10% being singletons. CDR3 length: 15 residues. Germline CDR1 SGHTA, CDR2 FQGNSA. J was trimmed by 6 bases and V by 5 bases; bases with no gene match: 5. Overall study results and limits: Equally in patients and controls, shorter templates might have been favored by PCR. It was not settled here whether HLA type affects TCRB rearrangement. All four CD4+ subsets of Type 1 diabetes patients contained TCRB CDR3s that were moderately but significantly shorter.

This clone was picked up a small number of times. The antigen is undetermined. This clonotype originated in a young man with type 1 diabetes. The J gene is TRBJ2-5, the V gene TRBV7-2, with 14 bases that match TRBD2. Sequencing was carried out using central memory CD4+ T cells from blood. CDR3 loop: CASSPGLAGGQTQYF. As DNA, the CDR3 is TGTGCCAGCAGCCCCGGACTAGCGGGAGGCCAGACCCAGTACTTC.